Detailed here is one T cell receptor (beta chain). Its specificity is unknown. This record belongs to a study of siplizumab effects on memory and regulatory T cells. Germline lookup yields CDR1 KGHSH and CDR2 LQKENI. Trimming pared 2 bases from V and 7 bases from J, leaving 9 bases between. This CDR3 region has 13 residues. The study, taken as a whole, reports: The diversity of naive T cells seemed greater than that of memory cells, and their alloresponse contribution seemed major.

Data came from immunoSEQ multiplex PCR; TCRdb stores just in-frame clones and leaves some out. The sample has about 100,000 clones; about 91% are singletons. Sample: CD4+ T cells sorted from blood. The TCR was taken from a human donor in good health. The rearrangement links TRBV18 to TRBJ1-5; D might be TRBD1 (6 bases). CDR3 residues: CASSPNRDQPQHF. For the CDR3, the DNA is TGTGCCAGCTCACCAAACAGGGACCAGCCCCAGCATTTT.